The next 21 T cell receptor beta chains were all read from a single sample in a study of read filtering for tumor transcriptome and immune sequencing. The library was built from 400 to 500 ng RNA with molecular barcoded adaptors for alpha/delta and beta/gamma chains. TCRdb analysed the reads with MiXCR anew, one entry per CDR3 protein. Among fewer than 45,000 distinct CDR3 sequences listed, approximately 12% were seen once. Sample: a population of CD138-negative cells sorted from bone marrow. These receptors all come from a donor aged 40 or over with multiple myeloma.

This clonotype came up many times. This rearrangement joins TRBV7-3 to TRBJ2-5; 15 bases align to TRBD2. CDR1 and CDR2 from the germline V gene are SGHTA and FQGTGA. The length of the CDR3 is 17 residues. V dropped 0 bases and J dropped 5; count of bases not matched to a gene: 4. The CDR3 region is CASSLTGLAGGRETQYF. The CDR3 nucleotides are TGTGCCAGCAGCTTAACGGGACTAGCGGGGGGAAGGGAGACCCAGTACTTC.

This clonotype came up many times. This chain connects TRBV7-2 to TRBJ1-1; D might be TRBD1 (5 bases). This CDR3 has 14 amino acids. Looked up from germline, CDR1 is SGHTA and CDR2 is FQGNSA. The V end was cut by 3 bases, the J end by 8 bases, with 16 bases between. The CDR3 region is CASSLPGGEGEAFF. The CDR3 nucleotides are TGTGCCAGCAGCTTGCCGGGAGGGGAAGGGGAAGCTTTCTTT.

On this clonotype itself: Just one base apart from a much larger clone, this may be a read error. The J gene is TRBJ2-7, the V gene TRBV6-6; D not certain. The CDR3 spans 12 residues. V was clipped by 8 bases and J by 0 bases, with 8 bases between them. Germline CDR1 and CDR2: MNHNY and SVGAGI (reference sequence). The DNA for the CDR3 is TGTGCCAGCGGGGTTAGCTCCTACGAGCAGTACTTC. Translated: CASGVSSYEQYF.

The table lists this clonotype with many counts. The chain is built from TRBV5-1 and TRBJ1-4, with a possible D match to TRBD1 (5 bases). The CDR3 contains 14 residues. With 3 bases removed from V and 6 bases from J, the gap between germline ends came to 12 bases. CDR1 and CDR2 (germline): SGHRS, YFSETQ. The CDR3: CASSSGHGYEKLFF. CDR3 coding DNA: TGCGCCAGCAGCTCCGGACATGGCTATGAAAAACTGTTTTTT.

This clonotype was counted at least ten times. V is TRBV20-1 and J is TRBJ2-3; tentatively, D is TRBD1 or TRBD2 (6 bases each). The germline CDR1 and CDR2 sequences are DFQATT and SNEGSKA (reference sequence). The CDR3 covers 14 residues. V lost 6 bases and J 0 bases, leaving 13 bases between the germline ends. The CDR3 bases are TGCAGTGCGAATCCGGGGGCGAGCACAGATACGCAGTATTTT. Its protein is CSANPGASTDTQYF.

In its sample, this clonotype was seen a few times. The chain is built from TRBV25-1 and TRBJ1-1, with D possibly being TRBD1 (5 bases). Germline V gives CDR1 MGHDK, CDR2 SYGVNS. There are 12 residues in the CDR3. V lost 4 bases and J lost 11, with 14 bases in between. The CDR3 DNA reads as TGTGCCAGCAGTGCCCAGGGTAAGGGGGCTTTCTTT. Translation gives CASSAQGKGAFF.

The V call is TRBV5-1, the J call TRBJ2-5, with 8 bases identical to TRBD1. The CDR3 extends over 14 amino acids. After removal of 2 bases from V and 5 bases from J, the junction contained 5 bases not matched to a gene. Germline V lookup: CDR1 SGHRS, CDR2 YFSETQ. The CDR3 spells CASSLQGGVETQYF. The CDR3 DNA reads TGCGCCAGCAGCTTACAGGGGGGTGTCGAGACCCAGTACTTC.

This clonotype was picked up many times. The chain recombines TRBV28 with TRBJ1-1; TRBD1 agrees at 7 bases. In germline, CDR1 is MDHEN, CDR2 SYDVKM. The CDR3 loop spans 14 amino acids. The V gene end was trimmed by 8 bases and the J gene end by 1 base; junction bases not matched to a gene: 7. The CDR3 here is CASRQGPRNTEAFF. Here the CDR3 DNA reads TGTGCCAGCCGACAGGGACCGAGGAACACTGAAGCTTTCTTT. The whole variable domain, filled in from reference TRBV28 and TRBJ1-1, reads DVKVTQSSRYLVKRTGEKVFLECVQDMDHENMFWYRQDPGLGLRLIYFSYDVKMKEKGDIPEGYSVSREKKERFSLILESASTNQTSMYLCASRQGPRNTEAFFGQGTRLTVV.

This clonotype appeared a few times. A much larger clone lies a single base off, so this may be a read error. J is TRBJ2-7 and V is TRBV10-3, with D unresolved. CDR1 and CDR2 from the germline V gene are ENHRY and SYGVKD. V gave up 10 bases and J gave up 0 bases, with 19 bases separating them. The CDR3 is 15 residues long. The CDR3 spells CATSDRSGDSYEQYF. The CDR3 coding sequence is TGTGCCACCAGCGACCGGAGTGGGGACTCCTACGAGCAGTACTTC.

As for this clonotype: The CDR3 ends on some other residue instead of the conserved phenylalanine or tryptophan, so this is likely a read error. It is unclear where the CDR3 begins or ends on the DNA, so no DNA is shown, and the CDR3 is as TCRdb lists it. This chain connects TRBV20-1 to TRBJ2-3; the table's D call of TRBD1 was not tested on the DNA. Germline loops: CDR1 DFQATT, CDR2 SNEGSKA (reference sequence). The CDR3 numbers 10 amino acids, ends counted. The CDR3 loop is CSRPGDTRYL.

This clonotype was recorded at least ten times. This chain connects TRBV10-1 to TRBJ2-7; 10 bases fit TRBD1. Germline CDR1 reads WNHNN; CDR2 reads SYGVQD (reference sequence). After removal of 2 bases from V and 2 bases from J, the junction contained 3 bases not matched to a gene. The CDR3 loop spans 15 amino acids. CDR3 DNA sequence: TGCGCCAGCAGTGAGGACGGGACAGGGGCCTACGAGCAGTACTTC. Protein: CASSEDGTGAYEQYF.

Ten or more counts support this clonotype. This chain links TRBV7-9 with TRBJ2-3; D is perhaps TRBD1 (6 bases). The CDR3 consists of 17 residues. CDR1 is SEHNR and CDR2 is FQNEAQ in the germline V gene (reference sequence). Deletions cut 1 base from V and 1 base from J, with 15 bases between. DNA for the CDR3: TGTGCCAGCAGCTTAGACGAACAGGGAGACGGCACAGATACGCAGTATTTT. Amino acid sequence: CASSLDEQGDGTDTQYF.

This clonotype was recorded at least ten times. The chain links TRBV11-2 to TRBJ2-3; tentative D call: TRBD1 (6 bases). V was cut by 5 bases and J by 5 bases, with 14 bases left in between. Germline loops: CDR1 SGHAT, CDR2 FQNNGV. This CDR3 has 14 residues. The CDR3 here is CASSADRTGDTQYF. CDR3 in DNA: TGTGCCAGCAGCGCCGACAGGACGGGAGATACGCAGTATTTT.

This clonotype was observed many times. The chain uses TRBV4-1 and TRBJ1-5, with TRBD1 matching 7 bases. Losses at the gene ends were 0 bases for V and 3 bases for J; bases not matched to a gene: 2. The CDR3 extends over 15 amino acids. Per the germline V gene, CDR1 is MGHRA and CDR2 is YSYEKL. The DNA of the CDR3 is TGCGCCAGCAGCCAAGACAGGGGGTTCAATCAGCCCCAGCATTTT. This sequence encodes CASSQDRGFNQPQHF.

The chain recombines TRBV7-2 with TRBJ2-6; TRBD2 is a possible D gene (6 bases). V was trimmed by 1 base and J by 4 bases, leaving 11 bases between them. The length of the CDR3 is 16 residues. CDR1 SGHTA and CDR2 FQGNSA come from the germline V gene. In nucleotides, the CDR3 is TGTGCCAGCAGCTTAGAACGGGGGACGGGGGCCAACGTCCTGACTTTC. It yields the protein CASSLERGTGANVLTF.

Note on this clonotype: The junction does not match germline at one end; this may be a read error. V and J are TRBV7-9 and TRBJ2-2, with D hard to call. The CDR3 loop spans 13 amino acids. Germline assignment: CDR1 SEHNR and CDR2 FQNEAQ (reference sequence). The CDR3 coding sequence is TGTGCCAGCAGGTTAGAAAGGACCGGGGAGCTGTTTTTT. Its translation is CASRLERTGELFF.

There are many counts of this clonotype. The CDR3 DNA reads TGTGCCAGCAGCCCATCCTTCGGACCACAAGAGACCCAGTACTTC. Translation gives CASSPSFGPQETQYF. The chain couples TRBV3-1 to TRBJ2-5, with D hard to call. The CDR3 extends over 15 amino acids. The germline V gene has CDR1 LGHDT and CDR2 YNNKEL (reference sequence). The ends were cut back, 4 bases at V and 2 bases at J, with 14 bases in the middle.

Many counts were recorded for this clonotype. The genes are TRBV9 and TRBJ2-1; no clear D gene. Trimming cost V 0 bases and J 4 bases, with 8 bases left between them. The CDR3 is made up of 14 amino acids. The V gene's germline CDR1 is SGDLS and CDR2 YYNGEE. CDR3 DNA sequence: TGTGCCAGCAGCGTAGCCCCCCCATACAATGAGCAGTTCTTC. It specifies CASSVAPPYNEQFF. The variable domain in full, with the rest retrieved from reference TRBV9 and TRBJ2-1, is DSGVTQTPKHLITATGQRVTLRCSPRSGDLSVYWYQQSLDQGLQFLIQYYNGEERAKGNILERFSAQQFPDLHSELNLSSLELGDSALYFCASSVAPPYNEQFFGPGTRLTVL.

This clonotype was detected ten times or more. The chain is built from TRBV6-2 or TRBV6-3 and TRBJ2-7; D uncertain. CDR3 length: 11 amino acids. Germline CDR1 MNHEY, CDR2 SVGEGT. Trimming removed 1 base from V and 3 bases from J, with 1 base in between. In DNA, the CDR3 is TGTGCCAGCAGTTACTACTACGAGCAGTACTTC. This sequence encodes CASSYYYEQYF.

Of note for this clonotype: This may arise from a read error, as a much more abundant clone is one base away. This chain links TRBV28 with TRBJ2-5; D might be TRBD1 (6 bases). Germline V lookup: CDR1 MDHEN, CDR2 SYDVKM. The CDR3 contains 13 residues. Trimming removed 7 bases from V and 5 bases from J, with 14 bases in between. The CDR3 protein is CASTSGVGETQYF. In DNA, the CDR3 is TGTGCCAGCACCTCAGGGGTAGGGGAGACCCAGTACTTC.

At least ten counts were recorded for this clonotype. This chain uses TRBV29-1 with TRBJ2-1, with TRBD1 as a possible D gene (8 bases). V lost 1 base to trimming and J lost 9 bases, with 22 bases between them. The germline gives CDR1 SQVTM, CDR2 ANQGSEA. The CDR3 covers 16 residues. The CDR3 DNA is TGCAGCGTTGAAGGCGGCGGGGGCAGGGGGCATAGTGAGCAGTTCTTC. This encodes CSVEGGGGRGHSEQFF.